Listed here are 9 T cell receptor beta chains from one sample, sequenced in a study of cytomegalovirus exposure and HLA in healthy donors. PCR employed 60 Vbeta and 13 Jbeta primers. The assay was immunoSEQ multiplex PCR, and TCRdb's table has in-frame clones only and misses some. The data hold more than 200,000 clones, with around 85% observed a single time. Sequencing was carried out using PBMCs. The receptors here all came from a human donor in good health.

With regard to this clone: The conserved final phenylalanine or tryptophan is absent from the CDR3, which likely points to a read error. The chain couples TRBV6-1 to TRBJ1-2; 10 bases match TRBD1. With 6 bases clipped from V and 8 bases from J, the junction kept 9 bases outside the gene matches. This CDR3 comprises 14 residues. Germline V gene lookup returns CDR1 MNHNS and CDR2 SASEGT. The CDR3 region has the DNA TGTGCCAGCAGGAGACAGGGGGCAGAGGACGGCTACACCCTC. This gives the protein CASRRQGAEDGYTL.

The chain couples TRBV18 to TRBJ2-3; D might be TRBD2 (6 bases). V dropped 2 bases and J dropped 0 bases, with 12 bases sitting between them. The CDR3 sequence is 16 residues long. Germline CDR1 is KGHSH and CDR2 is LQKENI. CDR3 coding DNA: TGTGCCAGCTCACCATTTCTGGCGGGAAGCACAGATACGCAGTATTTT. Translated: CASSPFLAGSTDTQYF.

The genes are TRBV2 and TRBJ1-1, with no clear D. The CDR3 is made up of 13 amino acids. Per the germline V gene, CDR1 is SNHLY and CDR2 is FYNNEI. V was trimmed by 9 bases and J by 3 bases, leaving 14 bases between them. CDR3 sequence (DNA): TGTGCCAGGACGACTCCTGTGGACACTGAAGCTTTCTTT. Amino acids: CARTTPVDTEAFF.

The chain joins TRBV6-4 to TRBJ2-3, with TRBD2 matching 12 bases. Germline-derived CDR1 and CDR2 are MRHNA and SNTAGT. Trimming at V came to 7 bases and at J to 4 bases, leaving 18 bases not matched to a gene. The CDR3 has 19 residues. CDR3 bases: TGTGCCAGCACCCTCCTGGCTAGCGGGAGGGCCTCTTTCCCAGATACGCAGTATTTT. Translated: CASTLLASGRASFPDTQYF.

The chain joins TRBV4-1 to TRBJ2-7; 9 positions agree with TRBD2. The germline CDR1 and CDR2 sequences are MGHRA and YSYEKL. J lost 3 bases, V lost 3 bases, and 0 bases had no gene match. The length of the CDR3 is 13 residues. This chain's CDR3 is CASSQTSGYEQYF. DNA for the CDR3: TGCGCCAGCAGCCAGACTAGCGGCTACGAGCAGTACTTC.

This chain connects TRBV5-4 to TRBJ1-1, with 7 nucleotides matching TRBD1. V was clipped by 4 bases and J by 0 bases; unmatched bases: 3. The CDR3 spans 14 residues. Germline CDR1 reads SGHNT; CDR2 reads YYREEE (reference sequence). The CDR3, as DNA: TGTGCCAGCAGCGGGACAGCCATGAACACTGAAGCTTTCTTT. This sequence encodes CASSGTAMNTEAFF.

CDR3 sequence: CASSPRVVNTEAFF. The CDR3 DNA reads as TGTGCCAGCAGTCCCCGGGTGGTGAACACTGAAGCTTTCTTT. V usage is TRBV28 and J usage is TRBJ1-1; D is undetermined. CDR3 length: 14 amino acids. V was trimmed by 5 bases and J by 0 bases, leaving 10 bases between them. Germline-derived CDR1 and CDR2 are MDHEN and SYDVKM. Drawing the rest from reference TRBV28 and TRBJ1-1, the complete variable domain is DVKVTQSSRYLVKRTGEKVFLECVQDMDHENMFWYRQDPGLGLRLIYFSYDVKMKEKGDIPEGYSVSREKKERFSLILESASTNQTSMYLCASSPRVVNTEAFFGQGTRLTVV.

This chain joins TRBV9 and TRBJ2-1, with 12 bases that match TRBD1. Germline CDR1 reads SGDLS; CDR2 reads YYNGEE. This CDR3 comprises 15 residues. Trimming at V came to 4 bases and at J to 8 bases, leaving 7 bases not matched to a gene. CDR3 in DNA: TGTGCCAGCAGCCCCCGGGACAGGGGGCATGATGAGCAGTTCTTC. Protein sequence: CASSPRDRGHDEQFF.

Concerning this clone itself: One end of the junction varies from germline; a read error may be responsible. V usage is TRBV2 and J usage is TRBJ2-7; 11 bases map to TRBD1. This CDR3 contains 14 residues. Germline lookup yields CDR1 SNHLY and CDR2 FYNNEI. The CDR3 is CASSEALQDRGQRF. The CDR3 region has the DNA TGTGCCAGCAGTGAAGCGCTTCAGGACAGGGGGCAACGATTC.